This T cell receptor (beta chain) was identified in a study of somatic mutations in cytotoxic T cells in rheumatoid arthritis. Study-wide background: In some cases, T-cell populations stained with V beta antibodies were flow-sorted at nearly 100% purity, and these included V beta1+ cells sequenced for TCRB.

Germline-derived CDR1 and CDR2 are SGDLS and YYNGEE. The CDR3 runs 16 residues. Between the trimmed V and J ends, which lost 4 bases and 5 bases, there was a span of 19 bases. Libraries were prepared by immunoSEQ multiplex PCR; TCRdb keeps only in-frame clonotypes and omits some of them. The sample records around 29,000 clones, 80% to 85% being singletons. The J gene is TRBJ2-1, the V gene TRBV9; D might be TRBD2 (6 bases). The specimen sequenced was CD8+ T cells sorted from blood. This TCR was sampled from an adult with rheumatoid arthritis. This chain's CDR3 is CASSPGDFTSNNEQFF. In nucleotides, the CDR3 is TGTGCCAGCAGCCCGGGGGACTTTACTTCGAACAATGAGCAGTTCTTC.